This T cell receptor (beta chain) came from a study of T cells in Graves' hyperthyroidism and ophthalmopathy. Study summary: Peripheral blood draws took place at initial diagnosis, ahead of any treatment.

TCR beta CDR3 region amplification was performed from RNA transcripts. Using the HTBI primer set, a first-round RT-PCR was run on the TCR CDR3. Each CDR3 protein is one row after TCRdb ran MiXCR on the multiplex PCR reads. The table shows hundreds of thousands of distinct CDR3 sequences, with around 15% occurring only once. This clonotype was observed many times. The antigen remains undetermined. Findings of the study overall: Most clonotypes expanded in the thyroid (above 0.001) were also present in blood.

V was clipped by 3 bases and J by 2 bases; unmatched bases: 11. The CDR3 length is 18 residues. CDR1 is MDHEN and CDR2 is SYDVKM in the germline V gene. Patients with ophthalmopathy all had a Clinical Activity Score of at least 3, a NOSPECS grade of at least 4 and duration under 3 months. The sequenced sample consisted of blood. This TCR derives from a woman aged 55-69 years with Graves' ophthalmopathy. This rearrangement joins TRBV28 to TRBJ2-7; TRBD2 agrees at 12 bases. CDR3 amino acids: CASSLSTSGSGVTYEQYF. DNA of the CDR3: TGTGCCAGCAGTTTGTCGACTAGCGGGAGCGGGGTGACCTACGAGCAGTACTTC.